This passage covers 6 T cell receptor beta chains from one sample sequenced in a study of CD8 T cells in Susac syndrome. The RNA, roughly 0.45 to 1 ug, was put through reverse transcription using random hexamers. TCRdb reprocessed the immunoSEQ multiplex PCR reads with MiXCR, giving one entry per CDR3 protein. The sample shows some 260,000 distinct CDR3 sequences, approximately 92% of them seen only once. The sample was CD4+ T cells from PBMCs. These receptors were taken from a human donor with multiple sclerosis.

This chain links TRBV20-1 with TRBJ2-3; D is uncertain. CDR1 is DFQATT and CDR2 is SNEGSKA in the germline V gene (reference sequence). The CDR3 runs 14 residues. V gave up 0 bases and J gave up 2 bases, with 9 bases separating them. The CDR3 DNA follows: TGCAGTGCTAGAGATCGACGACTCACAGATACGCAGTATTTT. Protein sequence: CSARDRRLTDTQYF.

This rearrangement joins TRBV19 to TRBJ1-5; D perhaps matches TRBD1 (5 bases). The CDR3 runs 14 residues. The germline V and J ends were trimmed by 3 bases and 5 bases, with 11 bases remaining between them. Germline V gene sequence: CDR1 LNHDA, CDR2 SQIVND (reference sequence). The CDR3 coding sequence is TGTGCCAGTAGTATTTCTGACAGTTATCAGCCCCAGCATTTT. Its translation: CASSISDSYQPQHF.

J is TRBJ1-2 and V is TRBV3-1; no clear D gene. Germline assignment: CDR1 LGHDT and CDR2 YNNKEL (reference sequence). V was pared by 6 bases and J by 3 bases, with 11 bases between. This CDR3 comprises 13 residues. CDR3 nucleotide sequence: TGTGCCAGCAGTAGCGAGGCGGACTATGGCTACACCTTC. Translation: CASSSEADYGYTF.

The chain links TRBV29-1 to TRBJ1-5; no clear D. The CDR3 sequence is 12 residues long. The V and J ends lost 4 bases and 0 bases respectively, with 4 bases between them. Germline CDR1 is SQVTM and CDR2 is ANQGSEA. The CDR3 here is CSVGFSNQPQHF. The CDR3 DNA reads as TGCAGCGTTGGTTTTAGCAATCAGCCCCAGCATTTT. The full variable domain, rest sourced from reference TRBV29-1 and TRBJ1-5, is SAVISQKPSRDICQRGTSLTIQCQVDSQVTMMFWYRQQPGQSLTLIATANQGSEATYESGFVIDKFPISRPNLTFSTLTVSNMSPEDSSIYLCSVGFSNQPQHFGDGTRLSIL.

This clonotype was recorded once. A read error may account for a junction end that differs from germline. The chain recombines TRBV20-1 with TRBJ2-7, with D perhaps matching TRBD1 (5 bases). Per the germline V gene, CDR1 is DFQATT and CDR2 is SNEGSKA (reference sequence). CDR3 size: 12 residues. The CDR3 DNA is TGCAGTGATAGAGGACAAGGCTACGAGCAGTACTTC. It codes for CSDRGQGYEQYF.

The genes are TRBV19 and TRBJ2-1; D is ambiguous. This CDR3 is built from 11 residues. Germline loops: CDR1 LNHDA, CDR2 SQIVND (reference sequence). The V gene lost 5 bases and the J gene lost 8 bases, with 7 bases spanning the gap. The CDR3 region is CASSSRDEQFF. CDR3 DNA sequence: TGTGCCAGTAGTTCCCGAGATGAGCAGTTCTTC.